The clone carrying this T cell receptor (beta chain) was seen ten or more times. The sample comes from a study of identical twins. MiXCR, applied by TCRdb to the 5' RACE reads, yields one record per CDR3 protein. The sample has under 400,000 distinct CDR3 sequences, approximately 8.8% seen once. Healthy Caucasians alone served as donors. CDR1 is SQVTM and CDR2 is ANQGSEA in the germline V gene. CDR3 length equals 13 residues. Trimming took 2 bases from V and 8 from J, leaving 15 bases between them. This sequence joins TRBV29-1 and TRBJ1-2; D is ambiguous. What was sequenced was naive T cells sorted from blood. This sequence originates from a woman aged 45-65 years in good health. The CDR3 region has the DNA TGCAGCGTTGAACTCCCCGACCTGTGGGGCTACACCTTC. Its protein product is CSVELPDLWGYTF. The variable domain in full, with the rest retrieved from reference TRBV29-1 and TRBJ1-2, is SAVISQKPSRDICQRGTSLTIQCQVDSQVTMMFWYRQQPGQSLTLIATANQGSEATYESGFVIDKFPISRPNLTFSTLTVSNMSPEDSSIYLCSVELPDLWGYTFGSGTRLTVV.